This TCR beta chain originates from a study of T cell responses to AZD1222 COVID-19 vaccine. Study findings and constraints: Regions 160-218 and 743-854 held dominance among vaccine-associated CD4 TCRs, which spanned spike. Recipients of two AZD1222 doses showed rising Spike-specific TCR breadth and depth. Clonal diversity was possibly underestimated, and the donors were mostly white British, with more females.

With regard to this clone: Its antigen remains unidentified.

The data were produced by immunoSEQ multiplex PCR, yet TCRdb's version contains in-frame clones alone and is incomplete. This table has just under 90,000 clones, approximately 89% appearing once. Looked up from germline, CDR1 is MNHEY and CDR2 is SVGAGI. The CDR3 is 15 amino acids. V lost 2 bases and J 1 base, leaving 11 bases between the germline ends. This specimen was peripheral blood, taken 28 days after the second AZD1222 dose. This TCR was sampled from an adult who received the AZD1222 COVID-19 vaccine. The V and J genes are TRBV6-5 and TRBJ1-2; a weak D match, TRBD1 (5 bases). Here the CDR3 DNA reads TGTGCCAGCAGTTACGGCGGGGCTCTTAACTATGGCTACACCTTC. Protein: CASSYGGALNYGYTF.